This TCR beta chain appears in the sequencing data of a study of blood T cell repertoires in COVID-19. Sequenced by immunoSEQ multiplex PCR; TCRdb stores in-frame clones only, minus some. The sample has some 65,000 clones, approximately 79% seen once. V lost 6 bases and J 3 bases, leaving 20 bases between the germline ends. Germline V CDR1 and CDR2: LGHDT, YNNKEL (reference sequence). The CDR3 runs 16 residues. This clone was seen just once. Sequencing was done on a sample of peripheral blood. This chain links TRBV3-1 (or the pseudogene TRBV3-2) with TRBJ1-1; maybe TRBD1 (6 bases). This TCR was sampled from a woman between 70 and 85 years old with acute or convalescent COVID-19. The CDR3 reads CASRMGGQFRHTEAFF. The CDR3 DNA reads as TGTGCCAGCAGGATGGGGGGGCAGTTTCGTCACACTGAAGCTTTCTTT.